This entry features one T cell receptor (beta chain) sequence. The antigen this receptor binds is unknown. Base-call qualities are not available, and no considerably larger clone is one nucleotide away. Participants in the prospective study were enrolled through a virtual design, were aged 18 to 89 years, and lived in about 25 United States geographic areas. In the prospective study, participants were assigned to cohorts based on the clinical history participants reported in a screening survey and a study questionnaire. Recovered participants in ImmuneRACE Cohort 3 were defined as having two consecutive negative NP/OP PCR tests, clearance from a healthcare professional, or resolution of symptoms. Mobile phlebotomists in the prospective study collected whole blood, serum and a nasopharyngeal or oropharyngeal swab from every participant. Over a roughly 2-month period, participants in the prospective study had the option of providing additional blood draws and questionnaires. Blood samples from the prospective study were shipped frozen or at room temperature prior to DNA extraction.

These data come from a study of blood T cell repertoires in COVID-19 (dated by TCRdb to about 2020). Regarding the research as a whole: Samples from collaborators originated in the United States, Italy and Spain and spanned both the acute and convalescent phases of COVID-19. The prospective study material was composed of cDNA or gDNA derived from T cells, B-cell-depleted T cells, or PBMCs. The dataset comprised deeply sampled blood TCRbeta repertoires from subjects exposed to, actively infected with, or recovered from COVID-19. A freely available public database, intended as a resource for researchers studying the immune response to SARS-CoV-2, is where the repertoires were released. Samples came from the ongoing ImmuneRACE study (first 160 participants) plus 1,254 subjects from 6 global collaborators. The sample metadata nearly always contained a de-identified subject ID, COVID-19 status, age in years and sex. Where available, HLA class I and class II types were obtained from metadata supplied by the sample provider rather than from assay-based typing.

TCRbeta CDR3 regions were amplified from genomic DNA by means of the immunoSEQ Assay, a bias-controlled multiplex PCR. Concerning the study's data processing: Nucleated cell counts per sample were estimated from amplification of reference gene primers within the assay. To quantify the absolute abundance of each unique TCRbeta CDR3 rearrangement, sequence reads were collapsed and filtered. Productive Simpson clonality was computed per sample as the square root of Simpson's diversity index over productive rearrangements. The immuneACCESS repertoire file appears here via TCRdb, limited to in-frame rearrangements. These files lack a portion of the clones; in checked studies, under half of the deficit traces to unresolved V genes, and the cause of the others is not known. The D gene and trimming were derived from the DNA, and the V and J assignments and clone size from that table. In all, the sample holds approximately 170,000 clones, and around 91% of those were seen once. In total, the top ten clones hold 0.7% to 0.9% of the sample.

Overall results and qualifications from the work: How much clinical and demographic metadata was included differed by source and by participant, and the metadata was provided uncurated.

CDR1 and CDR2, per the germline V gene, are SGHVS and FNYEAQ. The CDR3, from cysteine to phenylalanine, totals 17 residues. The CDR3 DNA has 51 bases and is translated from base 1. V is trimmed back by 4 bases and J by 2 bases, and the junction contains 9 bases that no gene match accounts for. This receptor was identified in a woman under 30 who had recovered from COVID-19. The sequencing sample was made of PBMCs or T cells enriched from blood (not recorded which). The chain uses TRBV7-6 and TRBJ2-1; a stretch of 9 junction bases matches TRBD2. The nucleotides read TGTGCCAGCAGCTCCCGTTTAGCGGGAGAGCCCTACAATGAGCAGTTCTTC. Its product reads: CASSSRLAGEPYNEQFF.